These 30 T cell receptor beta chains originate from one sample sequenced in a study of blood T cells in healthy people across ages. Primed by a sample-barcoded 5' primer and a J-beta primer mix, a second PCR proceeded for roughly 6 to 12 cycles. TCRdb reprocessed the 5' RACE reads with MiXCR, giving one entry per CDR3 protein. The data show hundreds of thousands of distinct CDR3 sequences, under 25% seen once. Sequencing was done on a sample of blood. These TCRs come from a man aged 65-85 years in good health.

The chain recombines TRBV6-8 with TRBJ1-1; D is undetermined. The CDR3 is 16 amino acids. Germline-derived CDR1 and CDR2 are MNHGY and SAAAGT. Deletions cut 4 bases from V and 3 bases from J, with 18 bases between. The CDR3 DNA follows: TGTGCCAGCAGTTCAGACCACGGGTGTTGGTACACTGAAGCTTTCTTT. The encoded protein is CASSSDHGCWYTEAFF.

Many counts were recorded for this clonotype. The V call is TRBV10-3, the J call TRBJ2-5; 7 bases align to TRBD2. This CDR3 contains 14 residues. J lost 4 bases, V lost 0 bases, and 2 bases had no gene match. Germline CDR1 ENHRY, CDR2 SYGVKD. The CDR3 sequence is CAISESTGGETQYF. CDR3 bases: TGTGCCATCAGTGAGTCGACGGGAGGAGAGACCCAGTACTTC.

The chain is built from TRBV12-3 or TRBV12-4 and TRBJ2-7; D is ambiguous. CDR3 length: 13 amino acids. The ends were cut back, 7 bases at V and 0 bases at J, with 10 bases in the middle. CDR3 nucleotide sequence: TGTGCCAGCACCGATAGTTACTCCTACGAGCAGTACTTC. Translated: CASTDSYSYEQYF.

This chain links TRBV25-1 with TRBJ2-1, with 7 bases identical to TRBD1. CDR1 and CDR2 (germline): MGHDK, SYGVNS. V lost 7 bases and J lost 3; bases outside the gene matches: 3. The CDR3 sequence is 13 residues long. CDR3 sequence (DNA): TGTGCCAGCAACCGGGACAGCTACAATGAGCAGTTCTTC. Residues: CASNRDSYNEQFF.

This sequence joins TRBV4-1 and TRBJ2-3, with 9 bases matching TRBD2. This CDR3 contains 16 residues. Per the germline V gene, CDR1 is MGHRA and CDR2 is YSYEKL. The junction had 6 bases not matched to a gene; V was cut back by 4 bases and J by 1 base. Written as DNA, the CDR3 is TGCGCCAGCAGCCTTTTCAGGACTAGCGGCACAGATACGCAGTATTTT. As protein: CASSLFRTSGTDTQYF.

The chain is built from TRBV5-1 and TRBJ1-3; D is undetermined. This CDR3 has 15 amino acids. Germline CDR1 reads SGHRS; CDR2 reads YFSETQ. V shed 0 bases and J shed 0 bases, with 7 bases lying between them. The CDR3 DNA reads TGCGCCAGCAGCTTGGGACCAGACTCTGGAAACACCATATATTTT. It specifies CASSLGPDSGNTIYF.

The rearrangement uses TRBV6-5 and TRBJ1-1, with a weak D call TRBD1 (5 bases). V lost 0 bases and J lost 7, with 9 bases in between. CDR3 size: 13 residues. Germline values: CDR1 MNHEY, CDR2 SVGAGI. The CDR3 loop reads CASSYSPGLEAFF. The CDR3 DNA follows: TGTGCCAGCAGTTACTCTCCAGGGCTTGAAGCTTTCTTT.

This clonotype turned up a few times. The V call is TRBV5-1, the J call TRBJ2-3, with D unresolved. The germline CDR1 and CDR2 sequences are SGHRS and YFSETQ. This CDR3 has 15 residues. The germline V and J ends were trimmed by 4 bases and 2 bases, with 14 bases remaining between them. CDR3 DNA sequence: TGCGCCAGCAGCCTAGTTCCCACAAACACAGATACGCAGTATTTT. Its protein is CASSLVPTNTDTQYF.

CDR3 loop: CASSYIPTGELFF. Here the CDR3 DNA reads TGTGCCAGCAGCTATATCCCAACCGGGGAGCTGTTTTTT. The J gene is TRBJ2-2, the V gene TRBV12-3 or TRBV12-4; no firm D call. CDR3 length: 13 residues. V was clipped by 6 bases and J by 5 bases, with 10 bases between them.

This clonotype was seen a single time. The CDR3 loop reads CSARDGGQAKNIQYF. CDR3 in DNA: TGCAGTGCTAGAGATGGTGGCCAAGCCAAAAACATTCAGTACTTC. The genes are TRBV20-1 and TRBJ2-4; no firm D call. V lost 0 bases to trimming and J lost 0 bases, with 9 bases between them. Germline-derived CDR1 and CDR2 are DFQATT and SNEGSKA (reference sequence). The CDR3 consists of 15 residues.

A remark on this clonotype: A read error may explain this, as a much larger clone is one base away. V and J are TRBV7-2 and TRBJ2-7; D unresolved. The end of the DNA fits TRBJ2-1 better, so the J call may be wrong. The CDR3 runs to 15 residues. Per germline, CDR1 SGHTA and CDR2 FQGNSA. In nucleotides, the CDR3 is TGTGCCAGCAGCGTTGGGCCGTGGGCTCCCAATGAGCAGTTCTTC. Translating gives CASSVGPWAPNEQFF.

This chain joins TRBV2 and TRBJ1-4; the match to TRBD1 covers 7 bases. With 4 bases clipped from V and 7 bases from J, the junction kept 9 bases outside the gene matches. CDR3 length equals 15 residues. Germline V gene data show CDR1 as SNHLY and CDR2 as FYNNEI. CDR3 sequence reads: CASSATGEYAEKLFF. The CDR3 DNA follows: TGTGCCAGCAGTGCCACAGGGGAATACGCTGAAAAACTGTTTTTT. The whole variable domain, remainder taken from reference TRBV2 and TRBJ1-4, is EPEVTQTPSHQVTQMGQEVILRCVPISNHLYFYWYRQILGQKVEFLVSFYNNEISEKSEIFDDQFSVERPDGSNFTLKIRSTKLEDSAMYFCASSATGEYAEKLFFGSGTQLSVL.

The V gene is TRBV6-2 or TRBV6-3, the J gene TRBJ2-2, with D perhaps assigned TRBD1 or TRBD2 (7 bases each). The CDR3 has 14 amino acids. Germline V CDR1 and CDR2: MNHEY, SVGEGT. The V and J ends lost 3 bases and 5 bases respectively, with 10 bases between them. The CDR3 nucleotides are TGTGCCAGCAGTTATCAGGGGGGGACCGGGGAGCTGTTTTTT. Amino acids: CASSYQGGTGELFF.

The V and J genes are TRBV7-6 and TRBJ2-5; 11 bases align to TRBD1. The CDR3 contains 16 residues. J was trimmed by 1 base and V by 5 bases; bases with no gene match: 6. In germline, CDR1 is SGHVS, CDR2 FNYEAQ. The CDR3 DNA sequence: TGTGCCAGCAGCCTAGGACAGGGGGCCCTCCAAGAGACCCAGTACTTC. It encodes CASSLGQGALQETQYF.

This clonotype was observed a few times. The junction departs from germline at one end; a sequencing error may be responsible. This chain joins TRBV20-1 and TRBJ1-1; D is ambiguous. This CDR3 region has 12 residues. Germline V gene sequence: CDR1 DFQATT, CDR2 SNEGSKA (reference sequence). The CDR3 sequence is CSARPGFTEAFF. In nucleotides, the CDR3 is TGCAGCGCTAGACCGGGGTTCACTGAAGCTTTCTTT.

Ten or more counts support this clonotype. The chain uses TRBV29-1 and TRBJ2-5; a weak D match, TRBD2 (5 bases). V was pared by 4 bases and J by 4 bases, with 7 bases between. The CDR3 runs to 11 residues. Germline loops: CDR1 SQVTM, CDR2 ANQGSEA. CDR3 sequence: CSVVEGETQYF. The DNA for the CDR3 is TGCAGCGTTGTAGAGGGAGAGACCCAGTACTTC.

The rearrangement uses TRBV12-3 or TRBV12-4 and TRBJ1-5; no clear D. The CDR3 runs to 12 residues. V lost 4 bases, J lost 6 bases, and 7 bases lay in between. CDR3 amino acids: CASSSALQPQHF. The CDR3, as DNA: TGTGCCAGCAGTTCAGCACTTCAGCCCCAGCATTTT.

This clonotype was observed a single time. The rearrangement links TRBV3-1 to TRBJ2-5; 9 bases match TRBD2. V shed 2 bases and J 2 bases; nucleotides not matched to a gene: 9. CDR1 LGHDT and CDR2 YNNKEL come from the germline V gene (reference sequence). The CDR3 runs to 17 residues. CDR3: CASSQPLAGMIQETQYF. CDR3 coding DNA: TGTGCCAGCAGCCAACCGCTAGCGGGAATGATACAAGAGACCCAGTACTTC.

This clonotype was found a few times. The chain links TRBV11-2 to TRBJ2-7, with 8 bases that match TRBD1. CDR1 and CDR2 (germline): SGHAT, FQNNGV. The CDR3 is 15 residues long. V lost 2 bases to trimming and J lost 2 bases; unmatched junction nucleotides: 5. CDR3 nucleotide sequence: TGTGCCAGCAGCTTACAAGGACAGGGAGCCTACGAGCAGTACTTC. This translates into CASSLQGQGAYEQYF.

This chain connects TRBV6-1 to TRBJ2-1; 10 bases fit TRBD2. The CDR3 loop spans 15 amino acids. Germline lookup yields CDR1 MNHNS and CDR2 SASEGT. V was pared by 6 bases and J by 7 bases, with 9 bases of the junction left unmatched. The CDR3 nucleotides read TGTGCCAGCAGGCTACTAGCGGGAATCTGGAATGAGCAGTTCTTC. Its protein is CASRLLAGIWNEQFF.

This clonotype has a handful of counts. The chain joins TRBV7-9 to TRBJ2-1, with D perhaps TRBD2 (5 bases). The V gene's germline CDR1 is SEHNR and CDR2 FQNEAQ (reference sequence). There are 14 residues in the CDR3. The V end was cut by 5 bases, the J end by 2 bases, with 10 bases between. Here the CDR3 DNA reads TGTGCCAGCAGCCGGGGAGACCCCTACAATGAGCAGTTCTTC. This sequence encodes CASSRGDPYNEQFF.

This clonotype appeared a few times. The V gene is TRBV7-8, the J gene TRBJ2-2, with D unclear. V lost 5 bases and J lost 8, with 6 bases in between. The V gene's germline CDR1 is SGHVS and CDR2 FQNEAQ. The CDR3 runs 11 residues. Written as DNA, the CDR3 is TGTGCCAGCAGCCCGAAGGGGGAGCTGTTTTTT. This sequence encodes CASSPKGELFF.

V gene TRBV12-3 or TRBV12-4 combines with J gene TRBJ1-1, with a tentative D call TRBD1 (5 bases). Between the trimmed V and J ends, which lost 6 bases and 0 bases, there was a span of 8 bases. The CDR3 has 13 residues. CDR3 amino acids: CASRTDMNTEAFF. The CDR3 DNA reads as TGTGCCAGCAGGACAGACATGAACACTGAAGCTTTCTTT.

This clonotype has a handful of counts. The chain employs TRBV11-3 and TRBJ2-1; maybe TRBD2 (6 bases). This CDR3 is built from 14 residues. The V end was cut by 5 bases, the J end by 7 bases, with 15 bases between. The germline V gene has CDR1 SGHNT and CDR2 YENEEA. The CDR3 nucleotides are TGTGCCAGCAGCCTCGGGGGTCGTTGGAATGAGCAGTTCTTC. Protein product: CASSLGGRWNEQFF.

The V gene is TRBV29-1, the J gene TRBJ1-2; TRBD1 matches at 7 bases. The trim removed 2 bases at V and 3 bases at J, leaving 3 bases unmatched. Germline V gene data show CDR1 as SQVTM and CDR2 as ANQGSEA. The CDR3 spans 13 residues. The CDR3 DNA sequence: TGCAGCGTTGAAATACAGGGGCACTATGGCTACACCTTC. Its translation is CSVEIQGHYGYTF.

The rearrangement uses TRBV6-2 or TRBV6-3 and TRBJ2-1; 10 bases line up with TRBD2. The assigned J gene may be wrong: the sequence end matches TRBJ2-7 better. The CDR3 totals 19 residues. From germline, CDR1 is MNHEY and CDR2 SVGEGT. The CDR3 DNA follows: TGTGCCAGCAGTTACCCAGCGGGAGGGTCTGGAGTGTTAAGAAGCGAGCAGTACTTC. This sequence encodes CASSYPAGGSGVLRSEQYF.

This clonotype was found a few times. The chain recombines TRBV15 with TRBJ2-7; D gene ambiguous. Deletions cut 2 bases from V and 0 bases from J, with 11 bases between. The germline V gene has CDR1 LNHNV and CDR2 YYDKDF (reference sequence). CDR3 length equals 15 residues. CDR3 residues: CATSRLRTDSYEQYF. The CDR3 nucleotides read TGTGCCACCAGCAGACTACGGACGGACTCCTACGAGCAGTACTTC.

This clonotype appeared a few times. The chain is built from TRBV12-3 or TRBV12-4 and TRBJ2-1, with 7 bases matching TRBD2. This CDR3 has 14 residues. The V and J ends lost 6 bases and 5 bases, in that order; junction bases with no gene match: 7. In nucleotides, the CDR3 is TGTGCCAGCAGGAATGGGCGGGAGAACAATGAGCAGTTCTTC. Protein sequence: CASRNGRENNEQFF.

This clonotype was detected a few times. The rearrangement joins TRBV25-1 to TRBJ2-1; TRBD1 is a possible D gene (5 bases). The CDR3 runs 12 residues. Trimming removed 7 bases from V and 4 bases from J, with 8 bases in between. Germline loops: CDR1 MGHDK, CDR2 SYGVNS. The CDR3 coding sequence is TGTGCCAGCAAACAGGAGTACAATGAGCAGTTCTTC. As protein: CASKQEYNEQFF.

This clonotype was counted ten times or more. V is TRBV9 and J is TRBJ2-5; the D is unclear. CDR1 and CDR2 (germline): SGDLS, YYNGEE. The V gene lost 0 bases and the J gene lost 1 base, with 7 bases spanning the gap. The CDR3 extends over 14 amino acids. The CDR3 spells CASSVGGTQETQYF. CDR3 nucleotide sequence: TGTGCCAGCAGCGTAGGGGGTACCCAAGAGACCCAGTACTTC.